The 20 T cell receptor beta chains in this list originate from one sample, sequenced in a study of shared clonotypes between healthy human individuals. Naive CD8 populations comprised CD45RO-negative cells positively selected for CCR7, excluding terminally differentiated effector memory CD45RA+ cells. Profiling relied on immunoSEQ multiplex PCR, and the TCRdb table lists in-frame clones only, not all of them. The table lists around 700,000 clones, 92% of them singletons. Sequencing input: naive CD8+ T cells sorted from blood. The receptors were gathered from a man under 40 in good health.

The rearrangement uses TRBV6-1 and TRBJ2-3; 8 positions agree with TRBD1. In germline, CDR1 is MNHNS, CDR2 SASEGT. The CDR3 is made up of 14 amino acids. After removal of 8 bases from V and 2 bases from J, the junction contained 6 bases not matched to a gene. The CDR3 nucleotides read TGTGCCAGCGAATCGACAGGGGACACAGATACGCAGTATTTT. The encoded protein is CASESTGDTDTQYF.

Details on this clone: The same CDR3 arises from other DNA sequences in this sample as well. The gene calls are TRBV9 and TRBJ2-3; 14 nucleotides match TRBD2. Germline-derived CDR1 and CDR2 are SGDLS and YYNGEE. Germline trimming cut 2 bases from V and 6 bases from J; bases unmatched to any gene: 5. The CDR3 totals 16 residues. The DNA of the CDR3 is TGTGCCAGCAGCGTGGGACTAGCGGGAGAGGGGGATACGCAGTATTTT. It codes for CASSVGLAGEGDTQYF.

The CDR3 DNA follows: TGCGCCAGCAGCTTGGAAAGCGGGAGGTTATACGAGCAGTACTTC. It codes for CASSLESGRLYEQYF. The rearrangement joins TRBV5-1 to TRBJ2-7; 9 bases agree with TRBD2. CDR1 and CDR2 (germline): SGHRS, YFSETQ. The CDR3 spans 15 residues. V was clipped by 0 bases and J by 4 bases; unmatched bases: 5. The full variable domain, its missing parts supplied by reference TRBV5-1 and TRBJ2-7, is KAGVTQTPRYLIKTRGQQVTLSCSPISGHRSVSWYQQTPGQGLQFLFEYFSETQRNKGNFPGRFSGRQFSNSRSEMNVSTLELGDSALYLCASSLESGRLYEQYFGPGTRLTVT.

The gene calls are TRBV10-1 and TRBJ2-3, with D maybe TRBD2 (6 bases). The CDR3 totals 14 residues. Trimming removed 6 bases from V and 0 bases from J, with 10 bases in between. Germline V CDR1 and CDR2: WNHNN, SYGVQD (reference sequence). The CDR3, as DNA: TGCGCCAGCAGCCCGCGGGGTAGCACAGATACGCAGTATTTT. It encodes CASSPRGSTDTQYF.

V is TRBV7-9 and J is TRBJ2-1; 10 nucleotides align to TRBD2. CDR1 and CDR2 from the germline V gene are SEHNR and FQNEAQ (reference sequence). V trimming: 6 bases; J trimming: 3 bases; junction bases outside the gene matches: 5. The CDR3 extends over 15 amino acids. CDR3 nucleotide sequence: TGTGCCAGCAGAACAGCGGGAGGGAGCTACAATGAGCAGTTCTTC. Amino acid sequence: CASRTAGGSYNEQFF.

The V gene is TRBV14, the J gene TRBJ2-1; no clear D. The CDR3 extends over 13 amino acids. Per the germline V gene, CDR1 is SGHDN and CDR2 is FVKESK. V was shortened by 0 bases and J by 4 bases, with 4 bases between the two germline ends. Written as DNA, the CDR3 is TGTGCCAGCAGCCAAGAGCCGTACAATGAGCAGTTCTTC. Translation gives CASSQEPYNEQFF.

This sequence joins TRBV10-2 and TRBJ2-7; possibly TRBD1 for D (5 bases). Germline CDR1 WSHSY, CDR2 SAAADI. V was pared by 3 bases and J by 1 base, with 10 bases between. The length of the CDR3 is 14 residues. This CDR3 is CASSDDSSSYEQYF. The CDR3, as DNA: TGCGCCAGCAGTGACGACAGTTCATCCTACGAGCAGTACTTC.

The chain is built from TRBV19 and TRBJ2-3; 12 bases align to TRBD2. With 4 bases clipped from V and 5 bases from J, the junction kept 1 base outside the gene matches. The germline CDR1 and CDR2 sequences are LNHDA and SQIVND (reference sequence). The CDR3 has 14 residues. The CDR3 DNA is TGTGCCAGTAGTAAGACTAGCGGGAGAGATACGCAGTATTTT. Translation gives CASSKTSGRDTQYF. Full variable domain (missing parts from reference TRBV19 and TRBJ2-3): DGGITQSPKYLFRKEGQNVTLSCEQNLNHDAMYWYRQDPGQGLRLIYYSQIVNDFQKGDIAEGYSVSREKKESFPLTVTSAQKNPTAFYLCASSKTSGRDTQYFGPGTRLTVL.

This clone was observed a single time. The V and J genes are TRBV7-9 and TRBJ1-5; D gene uncertain. Trimming took off 1 base at V and 0 bases at J, with 4 bases between the two ends. Germline V gene data show CDR1 as SEHNR and CDR2 as FQNEAQ (reference sequence). This CDR3 is built from 14 residues. CDR3 nucleotide sequence: TGTGCCAGCAGCTTAGACGGTAGCAATCAGCCCCAGCATTTT. Its translation: CASSLDGSNQPQHF. The complete variable domain, with remaining parts taken from reference TRBV7-9 and TRBJ1-5, reads DTGVSQNPRHKITKRGQNVTFRCDPISEHNRLYWYRQTLGQGPEFLTYFQNEAQLEKSRLLSDRFSAERPKGSFSTLEIQRTEQGDSAMYLCASSLDGSNQPQHFGDGTRLSIL.

The chain combines TRBV7-9 with TRBJ2-1; 9 nucleotides align to TRBD1. The V segment lost 4 bases and the J segment 5 bases; nucleotides outside the gene matches: 6. This CDR3 has 15 amino acids. Germline values: CDR1 SEHNR, CDR2 FQNEAQ (reference sequence). The chain's CDR3 is CASSSSRDRDNEQFF. The CDR3 DNA reads TGTGCCAGCAGCTCGTCCCGGGACAGGGACAATGAGCAGTTCTTC. Together with reference TRBV7-9 and TRBJ2-1, the CDR3 gives the full variable domain: DTGVSQNPRHKITKRGQNVTFRCDPISEHNRLYWYRQTLGQGPEFLTYFQNEAQLEKSRLLSDRFSAERPKGSFSTLEIQRTEQGDSAMYLCASSSSRDRDNEQFFGPGTRLTVL.

The chain employs TRBV29-1 and TRBJ1-2; 8 nucleotides align to TRBD1. The CDR3 consists of 15 residues. V shed 3 bases and J 1 base; nucleotides not matched to a gene: 7. Per the germline V gene, CDR1 is SQVTM and CDR2 is ANQGSEA. The CDR3 spells CSVDRGQGDNYGYTF. Written as DNA, the CDR3 is TGCAGCGTTGATCGCGGACAGGGCGATAACTATGGCTACACCTTC.

The chain joins TRBV27 to TRBJ2-1, with D possibly matching TRBD1 (6 bases). The ends were cut back, 6 bases at V and 6 bases at J, with 9 bases in the middle. This CDR3 has 12 amino acids. CDR1 is MNHEY, CDR2 SMNVEV, per germline (reference sequence). The CDR3 spells CASRGAANEQFF. Here the CDR3 DNA reads TGTGCCAGCAGGGGGGCGGCCAATGAGCAGTTCTTC.

The chain combines TRBV15 with TRBJ2-7; D is uncertain. The germline V gene encodes CDR1 LNHNV and CDR2 YYDKDF (reference sequence). The CDR3 contains 13 residues. Trimming removed 3 bases from V and 4 bases from J, with 10 bases in between. The CDR3 is CATSSSPGYEQYF. The CDR3 nucleotides are TGTGCCACCAGCAGCAGTCCAGGATACGAGCAGTACTTC.

V usage is TRBV7-2 and J usage is TRBJ2-7; 9 positions agree with TRBD2. The V gene's germline CDR1 is SGHTA and CDR2 FQGNSA. V dropped 3 bases and J dropped 0; count of bases not matched to a gene: 6. This CDR3 has 16 residues. The DNA for the CDR3 is TGTGCCAGCAGCTTCTGGCTAGCGGGGAGCTCCTACGAGCAGTACTTC. This sequence encodes CASSFWLAGSSYEQYF.

This clone was detected once. The genes are TRBV29-1 and TRBJ2-1, with D possibly TRBD2 on 6 matching bases. Trimming pared 3 bases from V and 3 bases from J, leaving 9 bases between. The CDR3 sequence is 13 residues long. In germline, CDR1 is SQVTM, CDR2 ANQGSEA. CDR3 coding DNA: TGCAGCGTTGAGGCTAGCGACTACAATGAGCAGTTCTTC. Protein product: CSVEASDYNEQFF.

The chain links TRBV13 to TRBJ2-5, with D possibly being TRBD2 (5 bases). The CDR3 runs to 14 residues. Per the germline V gene, CDR1 is PRHDT and CDR2 is FYEKMQ (reference sequence). V dropped 2 bases and J dropped 3 bases, with 10 bases sitting between them. The CDR3 sequence: CASSLKVSEETQYF. As DNA, the CDR3 is TGTGCCAGCAGCTTAAAGGTTAGCGAAGAGACCCAGTACTTC.

The chain combines TRBV29-1 with TRBJ2-2, with D unresolved. The CDR3 spans 15 residues. CDR1 and CDR2 (germline): SQVTM, ANQGSEA. V was clipped by 2 bases and J by 8 bases, with 18 bases between them. The CDR3 here is CSVEPSHTGKGELFF. The DNA for the CDR3 is TGCAGCGTTGAACCCAGTCACACCGGCAAAGGGGAGCTGTTTTTT.

The chain joins TRBV27 to TRBJ2-7, with D perhaps TRBD2 (5 bases). The V gene's germline CDR1 is MNHEY and CDR2 SMNVEV (reference sequence). V was pared by 5 bases and J by 0 bases, with 14 bases between. This CDR3 is built from 15 residues. CDR3 sequence: CASSARTGSSYEQYF. The CDR3 coding sequence is TGTGCCAGCAGTGCCAGGACTGGAAGCTCCTACGAGCAGTACTTC.

The rearrangement joins TRBV7-9 to TRBJ2-7, with 8 bases identical to TRBD1. V dropped 5 bases and J dropped 3; count of bases not matched to a gene: 12. The CDR3 totals 16 residues. Looked up from germline, CDR1 is SEHNR and CDR2 is FQNEAQ (reference sequence). CDR3 sequence reads: CASSHWNDRGNYEQYF. The CDR3 nucleotides read TGTGCCAGCAGCCATTGGAATGACAGGGGTAACTACGAGCAGTACTTC.

The CDR3 loop reads CASSVGQGSRNEQFF. In DNA, the CDR3 is TGTGCCAGCAGTGTGGGACAGGGGTCAAGGAATGAGCAGTTCTTC. The chain carries TRBV6-1 and TRBJ2-1, with 10 bases identical to TRBD1. The V gene end was trimmed by 4 bases and the J gene end by 7 bases; junction bases not matched to a gene: 7. Germline V gene lookup returns CDR1 MNHNS and CDR2 SASEGT. CDR3 length equals 15 residues.